A selection of T cell receptor beta chains follows, all from one sample in a study of cytotoxic CD8 clonotypes in ibrutinib-treated CLL. Assay used: immunoSEQ multiplex PCR; TCRdb lists only in-frame clones, some missing. The sample has roughly 50,000 clones, about three fifths seen once. This specimen consisted of PBMCs, obtained after 24 months of ibrutinib treatment. Receptors originate from a human donor with chronic lymphocytic leukemia. Both conserved end residues are part of each CDR3. The D gene is left open where the match is weak. Size tells how often a clone was seen (once, few, many) or the class of an expanded clone, and some rows leave it out.

>TRBJ2-3|TRBV6-5|TRBD2|.
CASRSGGLGDTQYF
TGTGCCAGCAGAAGCGGGGGCCTCGGGGATACGCAGTATTTT
>TRBJ1-5|TRBV5-1|.|.
CASSLGTGNQPQHF
TGCGCCAGCAGCTTGGGAACAGGAAACCAGCCCCAGCATTTT
>TRBJ1-2|TRBV6-1|.|.
CASISALNYGYTF
TGTGCCAGCATATCAGCTTTAAACTATGGCTACACCTTC
>TRBJ2-1|TRBV5-1|TRBD2|.
CASSNLGGAHYNEQFF
TGCGCCAGCAGCAACCTCGGGGGGGCCCACTACAATGAGCAGTTCTTC
>TRBJ2-3|TRBV7-2|.|.
CASSLFRSPDTQYF
TGTGCCAGCAGCTTATTTCGTTCCCCAGATACGCAGTATTTT
>TRBJ2-2|TRBV19|.|.
CASSIHTGWGTGELFF
TGTGCCAGTAGTATCCACACAGGTTGGGGGACCGGGGAGCTGTTTTTT
>TRBJ2-7|TRBV27|.|.
CASWDPPGFEQYF
TGTGCCAGCTGGGACCCCCCGGGTTTCGAGCAGTACTTC
>TRBJ2-7|TRBV7-9|TRBD1|many
CASSYSPGQGDFYEQYF
TGTGCCAGCAGCTACTCCCCGGGACAGGGGGATTTCTACGAGCAGTACTTC
>TRBJ1-1|TRBV5-1|TRBD1|few
CASSPQQGQNTEAFF
TGCGCCAGCAGCCCTCAACAGGGGCAGAACACTGAAGCTTTCTTT
>TRBJ2-2|TRBV10-3|.|.
CAIRAVSIEELFF
TGTGCCATCAGGGCAGTATCGATTGAGGAGCTGTTTTTT
>TRBJ1-6|TRBV6-6|TRBD1|.
CAGRSGTANSPLHF
TGTGCCGGCAGATCCGGGACAGCGAATTCACCCCTCCACTTT
>TRBJ1-1|TRBV28|TRBD1|.
CATVTGGADTEAFF
TGTGCCACGGTTACAGGGGGCGCCGACACTGAAGCTTTCTTT
>TRBJ1-5|TRBV15|.|.
CATSRGKAGPQHF
TGTGCCACCAGCAGAGGAAAGGCCGGGCCCCAGCATTTT
>TRBJ1-2|TRBV6-1|.|few
CASSEAFGFGYTF
TGTGCCAGCAGTGAAGCGTTTGGTTTCGGCTACACCTTC
>TRBJ2-5|TRBV6-1|.|.
CASGTQTQETQYF
TGTGCCAGCGGAACCCAGACCCAAGAGACCCAGTACTTC
>TRBJ2-7|TRBV5-3|.|.
CARTVSRVDEQYF
TGTGCCAGAACGGTAAGCAGGGTGGACGAGCAGTACTTC
>TRBJ2-4|TRBV5-1|TRBD1|once
CASSQMGQNVDIQYF
TGCGCCAGCAGCCAGATGGGACAGAATGTGGACATTCAGTACTTC
>TRBJ2-7|TRBV4-1|.|.
CASSLSRGMYEQYF
TGCGCCAGCAGCCTATCTAGGGGGATGTACGAGCAGTACTTC
>TRBJ2-5|TRBV27|.|.
CASKGHRNYYQETQYF
TGTGCCAGCAAGGGACACCGAAATTACTACCAAGAGACCCAGTACTTC
>TRBJ1-1|TRBV27|.|.
CASSLRQARNTEAFF
TGTGCCAGCAGTTTGCGACAGGCTAGGAACACTGAAGCTTTCTTT
>TRBJ1-5|TRBV19|.|.
CASSPDTGDQPQHF
TGTGCCAGTAGTCCGGACACCGGAGATCAGCCCCAGCATTTT
>TRBJ2-1|TRBV10-2|.|.
CAGGSSFGDEQFF
TGCGCCGGAGGGTCTTCTTTCGGTGATGAGCAGTTCTTC
>TRBJ1-5|TRBV6-4|.|few
CASSSTPNQPQHF
TGTGCCAGCAGTTCGACACCCAATCAGCCCCAGCATTTT
>TRBJ2-1|TRBV7-9|TRBD2|few
CASSLVASGTEQFF
TGTGCCAGCAGCTTAGTCGCTAGCGGCACTGAGCAGTTCTTC
>TRBJ2-5|TRBV10-1|.|.
CASSEGSGKQETQYF
TGCGCCAGCAGTGAGGGTAGCGGAAAACAAGAGACCCAGTACTTC
>TRBJ2-1|TRBV4-1|.|few
CASSQAYEQFF
TGCGCCAGCAGCCAAGCTTATGAGCAGTTCTTC
>TRBJ2-7|TRBV4-1|TRBD2|.
CASSQLAGVSYEQYF
TGCGCCAGCAGCCAACTAGCGGGGGTCTCCTACGAGCAGTACTTC
>TRBJ2-3|TRBV28|TRBD1|few
CASSYGTGGADTQYF
TGTGCCAGCAGTTACGGGACAGGGGGCGCAGATACGCAGTATTTT
>TRBJ2-4|TRBV27|TRBD2|.
CASSLGTSGGVHPSKNIQYF
TGTGCCAGCAGTTTAGGGACTAGCGGGGGTGTTCATCCGTCCAAAAACATTCAGTACTTC
>TRBJ1-2|TRBV5-4|.|.
CASSLERRNYGYTF
TGTGCCAGCAGCTTGGAACGGAGGAACTATGGCTACACCTTC
>TRBJ2-3|TRBV5-1|.|.
CASSLGPPRPTDTQYF
TGCGCCAGCAGCTTGGGCCCGCCTAGGCCCACAGATACGCAGTATTTT
>TRBJ1-2|TRBV14|TRBD1|.
CASSPDRAGYTF
TGTGCCAGCAGCCCGGACAGGGCCGGCTACACCTTC
>TRBJ2-4|TRBV2|.|.
CASSEGLNIQYF
TGTGCCAGCAGTGAAGGGCTAAACATTCAGTACTTC
>TRBJ2-1|TRBV2|.|.
CASSEAGTSYNEQFF
TGTGCCAGCAGTGAGGCGGGGACCTCCTACAATGAGCAGTTCTTC
>TRBJ2-5|TRBV2|TRBD2|.
CASTERLAGETQYF
TGTGCCAGCACCGAGAGACTAGCGGGAGAGACCCAGTACTTC
>TRBJ1-2|TRBV5-6|.|.
CASSLLESSGYTF
TGTGCCAGCAGCTTATTAGAGAGTTCGGGCTACACCTTC
>TRBJ1-2|TRBV27|TRBD1|few
CASSLMGQGARGYTF
TGTGCCAGCAGTTTAATGGGACAGGGGGCTCGGGGCTACACCTTC
>TRBJ2-3|TRBV6-5|.|.
CASSYSRGTDTQYF
TGTGCCAGCAGTTACTCGAGGGGCACAGATACGCAGTATTTT
>TRBJ1-2|TRBV18|TRBD1|.
CASSPGTGGSRPYGSTF
TGTGCCAGCTCACCCGGGACAGGGGGTAGTCGACCCTATGGTAGCACCTTC
>TRBJ1-2|TRBV5-6|.|.
CASSLAMVGGYYGYTF
TGTGCCAGCAGCTTGGCGATGGTGGGCGGATACTATGGCTACACCTTC
>TRBJ2-2|TRBV16|TRBD1|.
CASSQSFVGTANTGELFF
TGTGCCAGCAGCCAATCTTTTGTTGGGACAGCGAACACCGGGGAGCTGTTTTTT
>TRBJ2-7|TRBV7-9|TRBD2|.
CASSLSGGYEQYF
TGTGCCAGCAGCTTATCGGGGGGCTACGAGCAGTACTTC
>TRBJ2-3|TRBV11-2|TRBD2|.
CASSLQVAGAGSDTQYF
TGTGCCAGCAGCCTCCAGGTAGCGGGGGCCGGATCAGATACGCAGTATTTT